This T cell receptor (beta chain) was documented in a study of shared clonotypes between healthy human individuals. Study results and caveats: Compared with memory subsets, naive subsets generally had larger estimated richness.

Trimming removed 5 bases at V and 2 bases at J, with 13 bases between. The CDR3 is 15 amino acids. CDR1 and CDR2 from the germline V gene are SEHNR and FQNEAQ (reference sequence). Sequencing used immunoSEQ multiplex PCR; TCRdb keeps in-frame clones, though not all of them. The data show roughly 1,500,000 clones, less than 99% seen once. For this clone: The antigen is undetermined.

The sample comprised naive CD4+ T cells sorted from blood. The sample's subset: CD45RA+ positively selected. This receptor was obtained from a young man in good health. The chain has TRBV7-9 and TRBJ2-1; D is possibly TRBD2 (5 bases). CDR3 region: CASSLAAAAYNEQFF. CDR3 nucleotides: TGTGCCAGCAGCCTTGCAGCGGCCGCCTACAATGAGCAGTTCTTC.